Shown below are 31 T cell receptor beta chains from a single sample sequenced in a study of shared clonotypes between healthy human individuals. Naive CD8 cells lacked CD45RO, underwent positive selection for CCR7 and left out terminally differentiated effector memory CD45RA+ cells. Clones were read by immunoSEQ multiplex PCR, and TCRdb kept only the in-frame ones, dropping some. Counted here are around 2,000,000 clones, approximately 94% occurring once; the ten biggest clones make up around 1.7%. Sequencing was carried out using naive CD8+ T cells from PBMCs. The receptors were sampled from a man in his late teens or twenties in good health. Some clones in this sample may be carry-over from other donors' samples.

This clone was seen a handful of times. The chain is built from TRBV5-5 and TRBJ1-1; D is unresolved. Per germline, CDR1 SGHKS and CDR2 YYEKEE (reference sequence). The CDR3 loop spans 13 amino acids. The germline V and J ends were trimmed by 4 bases and 1 base, with 8 bases remaining between them. The CDR3 sequence: CASSLNKNTEAFF. CDR3 coding DNA: TGTGCCAGCAGCCTAAACAAGAACACTGAAGCTTTCTTT. The whole variable domain, filled in from reference TRBV5-5 and TRBJ1-1, reads DAGVTQSPTHLIKTRGQQVTLRCSPISGHKSVSWYQQVLGQGPQFIFQYYEKEERGRGNFPDRFSARQFPNYSSELNVNALLLGDSALYLCASSLNKNTEAFFGQGTRLTVV.

CDR3: CASSLGRTTGELFF. Written as DNA, the CDR3 is TGTGCCAGCAGCTTAGGCCGGACCACCGGGGAGCTGTTTTTT. The chain joins TRBV7-9 to TRBJ2-2, with D hard to call. This CDR3 has 14 amino acids. Trimming removed 1 base at V and 4 bases at J, with 7 bases between. Germline V gene data show CDR1 as SEHNR and CDR2 as FQNEAQ (reference sequence).

The chain is built from TRBV11-2 and TRBJ1-4; 9 bases line up with TRBD1. The ends lost 6 bases at V and 8 bases at J; junction bases unmatched: 19. Germline V CDR1 and CDR2: SGHAT, FQNNGV. The CDR3 extends over 18 amino acids. The CDR3 sequence: CASSYSGTGLLSREKLFF. The CDR3 DNA follows: TGTGCCAGCAGTTATTCCGGGACAGGGTTGTTGTCTCGGGAAAAACTGTTTTTT.

The chain is built from TRBV7-9 and TRBJ2-5, with TRBD2 matching 8 bases. CDR1 is SEHNR and CDR2 is FQNEAQ in the germline V gene (reference sequence). Losses at the gene ends were 5 bases for V and 5 bases for J; bases not matched to a gene: 7. This CDR3 spans 14 amino acids. For the CDR3, the DNA is TGTGCCAGCAGCCCCATTCCGGGGGGGGAGACCCAGTACTTC. This encodes CASSPIPGGETQYF. The whole variable domain, remainder taken from reference TRBV7-9 and TRBJ2-5, is DTGVSQNPRHKITKRGQNVTFRCDPISEHNRLYWYRQTLGQGPEFLTYFQNEAQLEKSRLLSDRFSAERPKGSFSTLEIQRTEQGDSAMYLCASSPIPGGETQYFGPGTRLLVL.

The chain carries TRBV28 and TRBJ1-3; D is unresolved. V lost 3 bases, J lost 3 bases, and 9 bases lay in between. This CDR3 spans 14 amino acids. Germline-derived CDR1 and CDR2 are MDHEN and SYDVKM. DNA of the CDR3: TGTGCCAGCAGTTTTCGGTCGCGTGGAAACACCATATATTTT. Its protein product is CASSFRSRGNTIYF.

CDR3 in amino acids: CATFDTSGTYNEQFF. CDR3 DNA sequence: TGTGCCACCTTCGATACTAGCGGGACATACAATGAGCAGTTCTTC. This chain links TRBV19 with TRBJ2-1; 10 bases line up with TRBD2. The CDR3 runs 15 residues. In germline, CDR1 is LNHDA, CDR2 SQIVND (reference sequence). V lost 10 bases to trimming and J lost 4 bases; unmatched junction nucleotides: 10.

The chain uses TRBV28 and TRBJ2-7; D unclear. Germline V gives CDR1 MDHEN, CDR2 SYDVKM. V shed 6 bases and J shed 4 bases, with 10 bases lying between them. The CDR3 is 12 residues long. DNA for the CDR3: TGTGCCAGCAGCCCTGTTAGGTACGAGCAGTACTTC. It encodes CASSPVRYEQYF.

The chain has TRBV10-1 and TRBJ2-1, with 7 bases aligning to TRBD1. The CDR3 is made up of 16 amino acids. J gave up 5 bases and V 0 bases, and 7 bases lay outside the gene matches. Per the germline V gene, CDR1 is WNHNN and CDR2 is SYGVQD (reference sequence). The CDR3 sequence: CASSESRGTVNNEQFF. The CDR3 nucleotides read TGCGCCAGCAGTGAGTCTCGTGGGACAGTCAACAATGAGCAGTTCTTC.

The V gene is TRBV4-1, the J gene TRBJ2-4; D gene uncertain. The V end lost 1 base, the J end lost 8 bases, and 18 bases lay between the germline ends. Germline V lookup: CDR1 MGHRA, CDR2 YSYEKL. The CDR3 length is 16 residues. This chain's CDR3 is CASSQVGLLLRDIQYF. The CDR3 bases are TGCGCCAGCAGCCAAGTCGGTTTGCTGTTACGGGACATTCAGTACTTC.

The chain's CDR3 is CSGGTGPYGYTF. CDR3 DNA sequence: TGCAGCGGAGGCACAGGACCCTATGGCTACACCTTC. The chain links TRBV29-1 to TRBJ1-2; a possible D gene is TRBD1 (5 bases). Germline loops: CDR1 SQVTM, CDR2 ANQGSEA. CDR3 length equals 12 residues. V was cut by 7 bases and J by 4 bases, with 13 bases left in between. Full variable domain (missing parts from reference TRBV29-1 and TRBJ1-2): SAVISQKPSRDICQRGTSLTIQCQVDSQVTMMFWYRQQPGQSLTLIATANQGSEATYESGFVIDKFPISRPNLTFSTLTVSNMSPEDSSIYLCSGGTGPYGYTFGSGTRLTVV.

The chain links TRBV6-1 to TRBJ2-7, with D possibly TRBD2 on 6 matching bases. The germline V gene has CDR1 MNHNS and CDR2 SASEGT. V was pared by 1 base and J by 3 bases, with 10 bases between. There are 14 residues in the CDR3. This CDR3 reads CASSEGGLYYEQYF. As DNA, the CDR3 is TGTGCCAGCAGTGAAGGGGGACTGTACTACGAGCAGTACTTC.

This chain uses TRBV6-5 with TRBJ1-2, with a weak D call TRBD1 (6 bases). The ends were cut back, 5 bases at V and 2 bases at J, with 9 bases in the middle. Germline lookup yields CDR1 MNHEY and CDR2 SVGAGI. The CDR3 spans 13 residues. The CDR3 is CASSNRVNYGYTF. CDR3 nucleotides: TGTGCCAGCAGTAACAGGGTCAACTATGGCTACACCTTC.

The gene calls are TRBV27 and TRBJ1-4, with D possibly being TRBD1 (5 bases). V lost 3 bases, J lost 6 bases, and 20 bases lay in between. The CDR3 consists of 17 residues. Looked up from germline, CDR1 is MNHEY and CDR2 is SMNVEV (reference sequence). CDR3 region: CASSFLFKGLADEKLFF. Written as DNA, the CDR3 is TGTGCCAGCAGTTTTCTCTTCAAGGGGCTAGCGGATGAAAAACTGTTTTTT.

Concerning this clone itself: Additional DNA sequences in this sample encode the identical CDR3. The V gene is TRBV5-1, the J gene TRBJ2-7; D might be TRBD2 (5 bases). V shed 0 bases and J shed 5 bases, with 6 bases lying between them. CDR1 is SGHRS, CDR2 YFSETQ, per germline. This CDR3 region has 12 residues. Here the CDR3 reads CASSLAGDEQYF. The CDR3 coding sequence is TGCGCCAGCAGCTTGGCCGGGGACGAGCAGTACTTC.

Written as DNA, the CDR3 is TGTGCCAGCAGTTACCAGGAGAGGCAGCCCCAGCATTTT. This codes for CASSYQERQPQHF. V usage is TRBV28 and J usage is TRBJ1-5, with D unresolved. The germline V gene encodes CDR1 MDHEN and CDR2 SYDVKM. V was trimmed by 4 bases and J by 7 bases, leaving 11 bases between them. The CDR3 sequence is 13 residues long. The full variable domain, its missing parts supplied by reference TRBV28 and TRBJ1-5, is DVKVTQSSRYLVKRTGEKVFLECVQDMDHENMFWYRQDPGLGLRLIYFSYDVKMKEKGDIPEGYSVSREKKERFSLILESASTNQTSMYLCASSYQERQPQHFGDGTRLSIL.

Turning to this clone: This same CDR3 is encoded by further DNA sequences in the sample. The rearrangement links TRBV19 to TRBJ1-1; D is undetermined. Trimming took off 1 base at V and 8 bases at J, with 8 bases between the two ends. This CDR3 is built from 12 residues. Germline V gene sequence: CDR1 LNHDA, CDR2 SQIVND (reference sequence). The chain's CDR3 is CASSIGGVEAFF. The CDR3 region has the DNA TGTGCCAGTAGTATAGGAGGTGTCGAAGCTTTCTTT.

J is TRBJ2-3 and V is TRBV28; TRBD2 might be the D (5 bases). Germline V gene data show CDR1 as MDHEN and CDR2 as SYDVKM. The CDR3 contains 15 residues. Between the trimmed V and J ends, which lost 4 bases and 0 bases, there was a span of 11 bases. CDR3 in amino acids: CASSSTRTSTDTQYF. DNA for the CDR3: TGTGCCAGCAGTTCCACTAGAACTAGCACAGATACGCAGTATTTT.

The chain is built from TRBV11-3 and TRBJ1-1; D is unclear. Trimming took 4 bases from V and 3 from J, leaving 18 bases between them. There are 16 residues in the CDR3. CDR1 is SGHNT and CDR2 is YENEEA in the germline V gene. The CDR3 here is CASSCMQPGRDTEAFF. DNA of the CDR3: TGTGCCAGCAGCTGTATGCAGCCGGGCAGAGACACTGAAGCTTTCTTT.

Comments on this clone: Other DNA variants within this sample encode the same CDR3. This chain joins TRBV19 and TRBJ1-1; 7 bases fit TRBD1. The V and J ends lost 5 bases and 4 bases, in that order; junction bases with no gene match: 1. The germline V gene encodes CDR1 LNHDA and CDR2 SQIVND (reference sequence). The CDR3 totals 12 residues. The CDR3 DNA reads TGTGCCAGTAGTTCAGGGGGCACTGAAGCTTTCTTT. Translated: CASSSGGTEAFF. Full variable domain (rest looked up from reference TRBV19 and TRBJ1-1): DGGITQSPKYLFRKEGQNVTLSCEQNLNHDAMYWYRQDPGQGLRLIYYSQIVNDFQKGDIAEGYSVSREKKESFPLTVTSAQKNPTAFYLCASSSGGTEAFFGQGTRLTVV.

The chain employs TRBV4-3 and TRBJ1-4, with a weak D call TRBD1 (6 bases). Trimming stripped 5 bases from V and 8 bases from J, with 18 bases between. The CDR3 totals 15 residues. CDR1 is LGHNA, CDR2 YSLEER, per germline. The DNA for the CDR3 is TGCGCCAGCAGCAAAAACAGGGAGGTTAGGGAAAAACTGTTTTTT. This sequence encodes CASSKNREVREKLFF.

The chain links TRBV7-9 to TRBJ2-7, with a tentative D call TRBD2 (6 bases). Between the trimmed V and J ends, which lost 3 bases and 2 bases, there was a span of 11 bases. The CDR3 is made up of 14 amino acids. Per germline, CDR1 SEHNR and CDR2 FQNEAQ (reference sequence). In nucleotides, the CDR3 is TGTGCCAGCAGCTTCGGGGGAGTCCCCTACGAGCAGTACTTC. It specifies CASSFGGVPYEQYF.

The chain joins TRBV28 to TRBJ2-3, with unresolved D. CDR1 is MDHEN and CDR2 is SYDVKM in the germline V gene. This CDR3 has 13 amino acids. The ends were cut back, 2 bases at V and 3 bases at J, with 6 bases in the middle. The CDR3 region has the DNA TGTGCCAGCAGTTTACACCTTACAGATACGCAGTATTTT. This translates into CASSLHLTDTQYF.

This sequence joins TRBV2 and TRBJ2-2; tentatively, D is TRBD1 (6 bases). The CDR3 is 17 amino acids. V lost 4 bases and J 2 bases, leaving 17 bases between the germline ends. Germline V lookup: CDR1 SNHLY, CDR2 FYNNEI. The chain's CDR3 is CASSVPPGTRNTGELFF. As DNA, the CDR3 is TGTGCCAGCAGTGTCCCCCCCGGGACACGTAACACCGGGGAGCTGTTTTTT.

The V call is TRBV27, the J call TRBJ2-7; D possibly corresponds to TRBD1 (6 bases). V lost 3 bases and J 2 bases, leaving 11 bases between the germline ends. CDR1 is MNHEY, CDR2 SMNVEV, per germline (reference sequence). The CDR3 totals 14 residues. In DNA form, the CDR3 reads TGTGCCAGCAGTTTTCGGGACACAACCTACGAGCAGTACTTC. Its translation is CASSFRDTTYEQYF.

The J gene is TRBJ1-1, the V gene TRBV5-1; D gene uncertain. The germline V gene has CDR1 SGHRS and CDR2 YFSETQ. The CDR3 is 15 residues long. Trimming shortened V by 1 base and J by 0 bases, and 10 bases separated the two germline ends. The CDR3 loop is CASSLSVGMNTEAFF. In DNA, the CDR3 is TGCGCCAGCAGCTTGAGCGTCGGGATGAACACTGAAGCTTTCTTT.

The chain has TRBV7-9 and TRBJ2-7; TRBD2 is a possible D gene (5 bases). Germline loops: CDR1 SEHNR, CDR2 FQNEAQ (reference sequence). This CDR3 contains 14 residues. Trimming removed 1 base from V and 8 bases from J, with 15 bases in between. CDR3 sequence (DNA): TGTGCCAGCAGCTTAGTCGGGATGGATGTGAAGCAGTACTTC. Translation gives CASSLVGMDVKQYF.

This chain uses TRBV19 with TRBJ2-7, with D tentatively TRBD1 or TRBD2 (5 bases each). CDR1 is LNHDA and CDR2 is SQIVND in the germline V gene (reference sequence). The CDR3 has 15 amino acids. Between the trimmed V and J ends, which lost 3 bases and 6 bases, there was a span of 18 bases. The CDR3, as DNA: TGTGCCAGTAGTATTCACGGGGCGCAACGGGCCGAGCAGTACTTC. It yields the protein CASSIHGAQRAEQYF.

The chain's CDR3 is CASSPSELAPETQYF. The CDR3 DNA reads as TGTGCCAGCAGCCCCTCAGAACTAGCGCCAGAGACCCAGTACTTC. The chain recombines TRBV7-9 with TRBJ2-5, with 7 bases identical to TRBD2. CDR3 length equals 15 residues. Trimming at V came to 5 bases and at J to 4 bases, leaving 10 bases not matched to a gene. The V gene's germline CDR1 is SEHNR and CDR2 FQNEAQ (reference sequence).

The chain has TRBV11-2 and TRBJ2-5, with D uncertain. The CDR3 spans 14 residues. Trimming stripped 1 base from V and 5 bases from J, with 11 bases between. Germline V gene data show CDR1 as SGHAT and CDR2 as FQNNGV. The CDR3: CASSLGRLVETQYF. In nucleotides, the CDR3 is TGTGCCAGCAGCTTAGGGCGGCTAGTTGAGACCCAGTACTTC.

The genes are TRBV4-2 and TRBJ2-7; D gene uncertain. This CDR3 region has 16 residues. Trimming cost V 4 bases and J 2 bases, with 18 bases left between them. The V gene's germline CDR1 is LGHNA and CDR2 YNFKEQ. The CDR3 coding sequence is TGTGCCAGCAGCCCAGAGCCCGGGTCCACCGCCTACGAGCAGTACTTC. It encodes CASSPEPGSTAYEQYF.

Note on this clone: The same CDR3 arises from other DNA sequences in this sample as well. The chain employs TRBV19 and TRBJ2-1, with D perhaps TRBD2 (6 bases). Trimming removed 3 bases from V and 3 bases from J, with 12 bases in between. The CDR3 is made up of 15 amino acids. The V gene's germline CDR1 is LNHDA and CDR2 SQIVND (reference sequence). The CDR3, as DNA: TGTGCCAGTAGTATCGGGGGTATCCTCTACAATGAGCAGTTCTTC. Translating gives CASSIGGILYNEQFF.